This TCR beta chain was obtained from a study of cytomegalovirus exposure and HLA in healthy donors. Germline CDR1 and CDR2: SGDLS and YYNGEE. The trim removed 2 bases at V and 3 bases at J, leaving 2 bases unmatched. CDR3 length equals 14 residues. A note on this clone: Its target is not known.

Study results and caveats: Rare sequences made up most TCRs, while some public TCRs were found in many donors. Specific recognition of CMV antigens was confirmed in vitro for a few chains (all CMV-associated). TRBV6-2, TRBV6-3 and some other V segments were excluded as indistinguishable.

Amplification used 60 Vbeta primers and 13 Jbeta primers. Using immunoSEQ multiplex PCR, the repertoire was profiled, and TCRdb retains in-frame clones only, with some absent. The sample shows about 190,000 clones, 75% to 85% of them seen only once. The chain has TRBV9 and TRBJ1-5; 7 bases align to TRBD1. Sequences were obtained from PBMCs. The sequence derives from a woman in her forties or fifties in good health and CMV-seronegative. The CDR3 sequence is CASSVQGDNQPQHF. The CDR3 DNA follows: TGTGCCAGCAGCGTTCAGGGGGACAATCAGCCCCAGCATTTT. Full variable domain (missing parts from reference TRBV9 and TRBJ1-5): DSGVTQTPKHLITATGQRVTLRCSPRSGDLSVYWYQQSLDQGLQFLIQYYNGEERAKGNILERFSAQQFPDLHSELNLSSLELGDSALYFCASSVQGDNQPQHFGDGTRLSIL.